This T cell receptor (beta chain) is from a study of CD8 T cell repertoires and HIV-1 epitope variants (dated by TCRdb to 2018 to 2020). Study-wide context: In separate culture wells, T cells were stimulated with each of twenty-five peptides that represented autologous and known Gag and Nef epitope variants. Among the control conditions were a peptide pool of CMV, EBV and flu, the Ebola AY9 epitope serving as a negative control, and a well with no peptide. Tested epitopes included three Gag epitope families and Nef HW9 and YT9. Using the EasySep Human T Cell Enrichment Kit, T cells were enriched and then co-cultured with an equal number of autologous T cell-negative cells acting as antigen-presenting cells. Cultures were maintained for nine to eleven days in IMDM with gentamicin, and half-media changes adding IL-2, IL-7 and IL-15 were performed on days 3 and 7. An aliquot of 1M T cells was saved as an uncultured baseline condition, separate from the approximately 75 T cell cultures. Running each culture condition in triplicate, except for one peptide done in duplicate, gave a total of some 91 T cell cultures. Beyond this particular receptor, the publication reports: The assay identified only TCR beta chains and indicated proliferation to antigen, not T cell function or cytokine profile. Four or five clonotypes recognized the Nef KF9 family and one clonotype recognized the HW9 family, while no responses were seen to the TAALDMSHF plasma variant. Of the nine antigen-specific TCR beta clonotypes identified, more than five appeared cross-reactive for autologous or known escape epitope variants.

From the germline V gene, CDR1 is MNHEY and CDR2 is SVGAGI. Taken from cysteine to phenylalanine, the CDR3 has 14 residues. The read is trimmed to its CDR3 DNA, 42 bases read in frame from base 1. V sheds 2 bases and J sheds 0 bases, leaving 7 bases between their ends. The EasySep Human CD8+ T Cell Enrichment Kit was used on day 10 to isolate CD8+ T cells from every culture. TCR beta CDR3 regions were sequenced at survey depth on the immunoSEQ platform. The QIAamp DNA micro kit was used to extract genomic DNA from every cultured and uncultured CD8+ T cell population. The paper's data handling went like this. Samples with under 5,000 productive reads were excluded, and this exclusion removed about 6.5% of the roughly 75 HIV peptide-stimulated cultures. A MANAFEST web app trimmed sequences to CDR3 and removed nonproductive sequences, CDR3s under 5 amino acids, and those not starting C or ending F/W. Antigen-specific clonotypes had to expand in at least 2 of 3 replicates versus no-peptide control at FDR 0.01, only within one epitope family. In addition, a specific clonotype needed a frequency at least fivefold higher than in wells stimulated with peptides from other epitope families. This is the immuneACCESS table as TCRdb keeps it, with only in-frame sequences that have V and J called. A part of the clones is gone; compared with another copy, unresolved V genes explain less than half, and the rest is unexplained. V and J calls and clone size come straight from that table; D and trimming were deduced from the DNA. The sample table contains more than 4,000 clones; only one count was recorded for 55% to 75% of them. Roughly 42% of the sample is held by the ten biggest clonotypes.

This clone has a handful of counts. Its antigen is currently not known. Within one base of it there is no much larger clone, and no base qualities were kept. Sequenced: cultured CD8+ T cells derived from PBMCs. This clonotype was sampled from a male donor with HIV. The sequence joins TRBV6-5 to TRBJ1-1, with the D gene uncertain. The DNA is as follows: TGTGCCAGCAGTTACGAACGGATGAACACTGAAGCTTTCTTT. Its translation reads: CASSYERMNTEAFF.